Presented here are 3 T cell receptor beta chains from one specimen sequenced in a study of T-cell reconstitution after alpha-beta-depleted transplantation in children. Unique molecular identifiers were incorporated when the TCRbeta library was constructed. In TCRdb, the PCR reads were re-called with MiXCR into one record per CDR3 protein. The data contain about 540,000 distinct CDR3 sequences, around 18% of them singletons. Sample: PBMCs from the stem cell graft donor, taken from the stem cell graft. The origin of the receptors is a human donor who donated a stem cell graft to a child with acute lymphoblastic leukemia.

This sequence joins TRBV7-9 and TRBJ1-1; D gene ambiguous. This CDR3 spans 13 amino acids. Germline V lookup: CDR1 SEHNR, CDR2 FQNEAQ (reference sequence). With 3 bases removed from V and 1 base from J, the gap between germline ends came to 6 bases. For the CDR3, the DNA is TGTGCCAGCAGCTTCTACACGAACACTGAAGCTTTCTTT. As protein: CASSFYTNTEAFF.

The CDR3 DNA reads as TGTGCCAGCAGCTTGGTATCCGGTAAAGGCTCTGGAAACACCATATATTTT. This translates into CASSLVSGKGSGNTIYF. V and J are TRBV5-6 and TRBJ1-3, with D uncertain. This CDR3 contains 17 residues. Trimming removed 0 bases at V and 0 bases at J, with 13 bases between. The germline gives CDR1 SGHDT, CDR2 YYEEEE.

The chain joins TRBV5-1 to TRBJ2-7; either TRBD1 or TRBD2 may fit D (5 bases each). V lost 3 bases and J 6 bases, leaving 19 bases between the germline ends. Germline CDR1 SGHRS, CDR2 YFSETQ. This CDR3 comprises 15 residues. The CDR3 here is CASSSWGTAASEQYF. CDR3 nucleotides: TGCGCCAGCAGCTCGTGGGGGACCGCCGCCTCCGAGCAGTACTTC.